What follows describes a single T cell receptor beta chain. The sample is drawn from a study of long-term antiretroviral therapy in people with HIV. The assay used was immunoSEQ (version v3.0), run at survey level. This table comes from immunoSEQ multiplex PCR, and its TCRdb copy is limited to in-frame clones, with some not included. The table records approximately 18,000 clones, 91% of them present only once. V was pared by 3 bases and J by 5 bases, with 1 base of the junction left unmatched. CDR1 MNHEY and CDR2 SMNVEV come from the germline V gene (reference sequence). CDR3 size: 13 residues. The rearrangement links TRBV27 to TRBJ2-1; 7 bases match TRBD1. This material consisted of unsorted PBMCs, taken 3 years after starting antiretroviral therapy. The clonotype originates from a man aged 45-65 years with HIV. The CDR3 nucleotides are TGTGCCAGCAGTTTCGGGACAGACAATGAGCAGTTCTTC. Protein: CASSFGTDNEQFF.